This T cell receptor (beta chain) was sequenced during a study of molecular identifiers for immune sequencing clone quantification. The authors built bulk TCR libraries by previously described methods with listed TCR primers. TCRdb re-called the PCR reads with MiXCR, one entry per CDR3 protein. Among a few hundred thousand distinct CDR3 sequences listed, over 20% were seen once. Germline CDR1 and CDR2: DFQATT and SNEGSKA (reference sequence). V lost 3 bases, J lost 4 bases, and 18 bases lay in between. The CDR3 is made up of 15 amino acids. The source of this sequence is a human donor in good health. Some libraries in this study had Jurkat cell RNA spiked in. The chain has TRBV20-1 and TRBJ1-1; D ambiguous. Sequencing input: naive CD8+ T cells from blood, with Jurkat cell RNA spiked in. Subset specified: FACS-sorted CD8+CD4-CCR7+CD45RA+ naive T cells. The CDR3 bases are TGCAGTGCTAGTTCCGACCAACGGTACGGCACTGAAGCTTTCTTT. As protein: CSASSDQRYGTEAFF.